These 21 T cell receptor beta chains came from one sample sequenced in a study of response to subunit inactivated influenza vaccine. Each CDR3 protein gets one entry after TCRdb re-called the RT-PCR reads with MiXCR. The sample carries around 520,000 distinct CDR3 sequences, about 25% recorded once. Sample: CD4+ T cells sorted from PBMCs, taken 4 to 6 days after vaccination. These receptors were taken from a man over 45 who received an inactivated influenza vaccine.

The chain recombines TRBV3-1 with TRBJ2-3; D ambiguous. Germline V lookup: CDR1 LGHDT, CDR2 YNNKEL (reference sequence). V dropped 2 bases and J dropped 6 bases, with 12 bases sitting between them. There are 14 residues in the CDR3. CDR3 loop: CASSQSLAPDTQYF. The CDR3 DNA sequence: TGTGCCAGCAGCCAATCCCTGGCGCCCGATACGCAGTATTTT.

CDR3 bases: TGTGCCAGCAGCCCCGGAGTGGACTTTACCCAGTACTTC. Translation gives CASSPGVDFTQYF. This chain connects TRBV6-1 to TRBJ2-5, with D maybe TRBD2 (5 bases). The germline V gene has CDR1 MNHNS and CDR2 SASEGT. The CDR3 is 13 amino acids. The germline V and J ends were trimmed by 6 bases and 8 bases, with 16 bases remaining between them.

V and J are TRBV12-3 or TRBV12-4 and TRBJ2-1, with 10 bases that match TRBD1. The CDR3 has 15 residues. V lost 5 bases to trimming and J lost 8 bases; unmatched junction nucleotides: 9. The CDR3 loop reads CASSVPGQGHHEQFF. The CDR3 coding sequence is TGTGCCAGCAGTGTCCCGGGACAGGGGCATCATGAGCAGTTCTTC.

The sample holds a few counts of this clonotype. As DNA, the CDR3 is TGTGCCATCAGCCCCGGGACAGCGTACCAAGAGACCCAGTACTTC. Translated: CAISPGTAYQETQYF. The rearrangement joins TRBV10-3 to TRBJ2-5, with 7 bases identical to TRBD1. CDR3 length: 15 amino acids. Looked up from germline, CDR1 is ENHRY and CDR2 is SYGVKD. Germline trimming cut 6 bases from V and 0 bases from J; bases unmatched to any gene: 7.

J is TRBJ2-5 and V is TRBV7-2; no firm D call. Germline-derived CDR1 and CDR2 are SGHTA and FQGNSA. The CDR3 is made up of 11 amino acids. V lost 4 bases and J 7 bases, leaving 7 bases between the germline ends. The DNA of the CDR3 is TGTGCCAGCAGCTCAAAGGGGACCCAGTACTTC. Translating gives CASSSKGTQYF.

This clonotype turned up a few times. The rearrangement links TRBV5-1 to TRBJ2-1, with D unresolved. The CDR3 extends over 16 amino acids. CDR1 SGHRS and CDR2 YFSETQ come from the germline V gene. V was pared by 1 base and J by 0 bases, with 11 bases between. CDR3 region: CASSLSPGFSYNEQFF. For the CDR3, the DNA is TGCGCCAGCAGCTTGAGTCCCGGGTTCTCCTACAATGAGCAGTTCTTC.

This clonotype has more than one count but fewer than ten. The chain links TRBV6-7 to TRBJ1-6, with D maybe TRBD1 (5 bases). TRBV6-7 falls under the ORF class, with uncertain function. This CDR3 region has 16 residues. Deletions cut 0 bases from V and 5 bases from J, with 11 bases between. CDR3: CASSYSTQGNNSPLHF. In nucleotides, the CDR3 is TGTGCCAGCAGTTACTCGACCCAGGGAAATAATTCACCCCTCCACTTT.

This clonotype occurred a few times. The chain links TRBV12-3 or TRBV12-4 to TRBJ2-6; 8 bases line up with TRBD1. The CDR3 covers 17 residues. V trimming: 1 base; J trimming: 2 bases; junction bases outside the gene matches: 4. The CDR3 nucleotides are TGTGCCAGCAGTTTAGTCGGACAGGGACCTGGGGCCAACGTCCTGACTTTC. Translation: CASSLVGQGPGANVLTF.

There are a few counts of this clonotype. The rearrangement joins TRBV10-3 to TRBJ1-2; 7 bases agree with TRBD1. The CDR3 runs to 13 residues. Germline lookup yields CDR1 ENHRY and CDR2 SYGVKD. V trimming: 5 bases; J trimming: 8 bases; junction bases outside the gene matches: 8. CDR3 protein: CAISLTGTGGYTF. The CDR3 coding sequence is TGTGCCATCAGTTTGACAGGGACCGGGGGCTACACCTTC.

The rearrangement joins TRBV27 to TRBJ2-3; D is uncertain. Trimming shortened V by 0 bases and J by 2 bases, and 12 bases separated the two germline ends. There are 16 residues in the CDR3. The germline V gene encodes CDR1 MNHEY and CDR2 SMNVEV (reference sequence). CDR3 sequence reads: CASSLSKFINTDTQYF. CDR3 sequence (DNA): TGTGCCAGCAGTTTATCGAAGTTTATCAACACAGATACGCAGTATTTT.

The chain links TRBV28 to TRBJ1-4; D may be TRBD1 (6 bases). V lost 2 bases and J lost 5, with 9 bases in between. Germline CDR1 MDHEN, CDR2 SYDVKM. The CDR3 covers 14 residues. For the CDR3, the DNA is TGTGCCAGCAGTTTACCAGGGGCAAATGAAAAACTGTTTTTT. It encodes CASSLPGANEKLFF.

This chain joins TRBV7-2 and TRBJ2-7, with TRBD2 identical over 7 bases. The length of the CDR3 is 13 residues. The germline CDR1 and CDR2 sequences are SGHTA and FQGNSA. V shed 4 bases, J shed 7 bases, and the junction held 7 bases outside the gene matches. CDR3 region: CASSSLPGGEQYF. Written as DNA, the CDR3 is TGTGCCAGCAGCTCCCTACCGGGGGGAGAGCAGTACTTC.

This clonotype has just a few counts. This chain connects TRBV20-1 to TRBJ2-3, with a tentative D call TRBD2 (5 bases). The CDR3 loop spans 16 amino acids. Between the trimmed V and J ends, which lost 1 base and 10 bases, there was a span of 24 bases. Looked up from germline, CDR1 is DFQATT and CDR2 is SNEGSKA (reference sequence). The CDR3, as DNA: TGCAGTGCTAGAGGGTCCCGGACTCTCCCGGGGATCCCGCAGTATTTT. This codes for CSARGSRTLPGIPQYF.

The V call is TRBV10-3, the J call TRBJ1-1; 11 nucleotides agree with TRBD1. Germline CDR1 ENHRY, CDR2 SYGVKD. The CDR3 runs 15 residues. After removal of 6 bases from V and 0 bases from J, the junction contained 3 bases not matched to a gene. The CDR3 DNA follows: TGTGCCATCAGGGGACAGGGGGAAATGAACACTGAAGCTTTCTTT. This codes for CAIRGQGEMNTEAFF.

This chain connects TRBV28 to TRBJ1-4; D remains ambiguous. The CDR3 extends over 15 amino acids. V dropped 5 bases and J dropped 6 bases, with 16 bases sitting between them. The germline CDR1 and CDR2 sequences are MDHEN and SYDVKM. This CDR3 is CASSKGGSAYEKLFF. The CDR3 nucleotides are TGTGCCAGCAGTAAGGGAGGCAGTGCATATGAAAAACTGTTTTTT.

This chain joins TRBV7-9 and TRBJ2-6, with D perhaps assigned TRBD1 or TRBD2 (5 bases each). In germline, CDR1 is SEHNR, CDR2 FQNEAQ (reference sequence). Trimming stripped 5 bases from V and 0 bases from J, with 11 bases between. The CDR3 consists of 16 residues. The CDR3 DNA sequence: TGTGCCAGCAGCCAAGCAGGGAGCTCTGGGGCCAACGTCCTGACTTTC. Its translation is CASSQAGSSGANVLTF.

The V call is TRBV5-1, the J call TRBJ2-3, with 7 nucleotides matching TRBD1. V gave up 0 bases and J gave up 1 base; unmatched junction bases: 5. Germline loops: CDR1 SGHRS, CDR2 YFSETQ. This CDR3 contains 16 residues. The CDR3 DNA reads TGCGCCAGCAGCTTGGTCGGGACAGTTGGCACAGATACGCAGTATTTT. Translating it yields CASSLVGTVGTDTQYF.

This clonotype was recorded a few times. The chain recombines TRBV27 with TRBJ2-7; 7 nucleotides agree with TRBD1. Per the germline V gene, CDR1 is MNHEY and CDR2 is SMNVEV (reference sequence). The J segment lost 2 bases and the V segment lost 10 bases, leaving 8 bases of the junction unmatched. This CDR3 has 13 residues. CDR3 amino acids: CATRQGWPYEQYF. In nucleotides, the CDR3 is TGTGCCACCCGACAGGGTTGGCCCTACGAGCAGTACTTC.

A note on this clonotype: The junction does not match germline at one end; this may be a read error. This chain uses TRBV20-1 with TRBJ2-1; 7 bases agree with TRBD2. The germline gives CDR1 DFQATT, CDR2 SNEGSKA (reference sequence). The CDR3 runs 14 residues. The CDR3, as DNA: TGCAGTGCTAGAAAGCGGGAACCTTACAATGGGCAGTTCTTC. This encodes CSARKREPYNGQFF.

This clonotype was seen more than once but under ten times. V and J are TRBV10-3 and TRBJ1-4, with D uncertain. The germline CDR1 and CDR2 sequences are ENHRY and SYGVKD. The CDR3 runs to 15 residues. Between the trimmed V and J ends, which lost 0 bases and 8 bases, there was a span of 13 bases. The CDR3 sequence is CAISESVGLGEKLFF. The CDR3 coding sequence is TGTGCCATCAGTGAGTCCGTTGGGTTGGGAGAAAAACTGTTTTTT.

This clonotype was counted between two and nine times. The chain couples TRBV7-9 to TRBJ1-3; tentative D call: TRBD1 (6 bases). Trimming shortened V by 1 base and J by 3 bases, and 7 bases separated the two germline ends. Germline V gene sequence: CDR1 SEHNR, CDR2 FQNEAQ (reference sequence). The CDR3 spans 14 residues. The CDR3 DNA is TGTGCCAGCAGCTTAGACAGGGTTGGAAACACCATATATTTT. Translated: CASSLDRVGNTIYF.